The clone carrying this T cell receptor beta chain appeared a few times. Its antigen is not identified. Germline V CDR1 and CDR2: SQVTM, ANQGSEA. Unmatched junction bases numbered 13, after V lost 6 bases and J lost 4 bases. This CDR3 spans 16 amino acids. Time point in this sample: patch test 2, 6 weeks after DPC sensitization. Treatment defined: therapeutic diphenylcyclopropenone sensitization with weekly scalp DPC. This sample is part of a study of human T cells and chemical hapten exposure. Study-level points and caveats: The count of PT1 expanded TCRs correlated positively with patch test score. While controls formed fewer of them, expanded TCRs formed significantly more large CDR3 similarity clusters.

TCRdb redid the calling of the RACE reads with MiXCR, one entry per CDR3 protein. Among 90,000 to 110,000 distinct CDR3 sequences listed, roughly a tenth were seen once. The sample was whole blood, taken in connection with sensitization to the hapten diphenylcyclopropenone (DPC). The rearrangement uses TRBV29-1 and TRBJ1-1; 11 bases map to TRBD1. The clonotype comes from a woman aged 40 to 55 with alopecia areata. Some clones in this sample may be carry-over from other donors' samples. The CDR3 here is CSVRTGGAGRGTEAFF. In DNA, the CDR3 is TGCAGCGTGAGGACAGGGGGCGCTGGTCGTGGCACTGAAGCTTTCTTT.